The present entry profiles one TCR beta chain with its context. This clone was seen only once. This clone's antigen is unknown. No much larger clonotype is one base removed from it; base qualities were not supplied. The record originates from a study of shared clonotypes between healthy human individuals (dated by TCRdb to 2020 to 2021). Concerning the study at large: Three men and two women, aged 18 to 49 years, made up the cohort. For each donor, CD4 naive and CD4 memory were each run on three plates, CD8 naive on two plates, and CD8 memory on one plate. To estimate repertoire size and how much clonotype sharing occurs between individuals, the study deeply sequenced the blood TCR repertoires of roughly 5 healthy adults. To increase sequencing depth and limit assay-specific biases, TCR repertoire library preparation and sequencing were carried out by different laboratories using diverse techniques. Each donor's leukapheresis produced roughly between about 0.8 and 10 billion PBMCs. General conclusions and limits of the study: Pairwise subsampling indicated that sequencing depth was expected to affect the degree of clonotype sharing among donors. Clonotypes shared by all four sorted-subset donors showed higher generation probabilities than non-shared clonotypes. Naive subsets generally had larger estimated clonotype richness than memory subsets. Sampling was limited to blood, and TCR repertoires in tissue likely differ from TCR repertoires in blood. Because the study included a small number of donors, the genetic and exposure-history diversity represented was limited. Even with the large sequencing depth, rarefaction of the sorted-subset datasets indicated that sequencing was incomplete. About 5% of naive CD4, 3% to 3.5% of naive CD8, around 2.3% of memory CD4, and about 0.4% of memory CD8 clonotypes were shared across four donors.

CDR1 SNHLY and CDR2 FYNNEI are derived from the germline V gene. Inclusive of the bounding cysteine and phenylalanine, the CDR3 is 13 residues long. Only CDR3 DNA remains: 39 bases, in frame from the first base. V is clipped by 6 bases and J by 10 bases, and the sequence between their germline boundaries is 16 bases long. CD8 naive samples consisted of CD45RO-negative cells that were positively selected for CCR7, yielding a CD45RA+CCR7+ population without TemRA cells. Healthy HIV-negative adults with no recently reported acute infections or vaccinations were included as donors. Only Caucasian adults living in Nashville, Tennessee, USA were represented among the donors. Blood was collected by leukapheresis, and PBMCs were isolated by Ficoll-Histopaque density gradient centrifugation and then cryopreserved in liquid nitrogen vapor phase. Analytical flow cytometry was used to check the purity and quantity of each magnetically sorted T cell population. Genomic DNA was isolated from each sorted fraction and quantified by UV absorbance on a Nanodrop 2000c.

Using the deep immunoSEQ assay, TCR CDR3 regions were amplified from genomic DNA by multiplex PCR. Extracted genomic DNA from each cell subset was spread evenly across all wells of several immunoSEQ 96-well plates, with each plate serving as a replicate. Each replicate PCR for sorted subsets received roughly 0.2 ug genomic DNA, equal to about 30,000 T cell genomes. Purified libraries were quantified with a Qubit 3.0 fluorometer, sized on a Bioanalyzer 2100, and re-quantified with the KAPA Library Quantification kit. Every immunoSEQ 96-well plate was sequenced on a separate single-read 150-cycle Illumina NextSeq 550 flow cell. On the study's bioinformatics: The immunoSEQ output contained only junctional sequences without quality scores, so filtering could not match that applied to full-length reads. To assign V/J genes and CDR3, sequences were annotated using PyIR, a Python wrapper for IgBLAST v1.9, with IMGT germline references. Any read was removed if the V/J assignment was weak (E-value above 1e-6), the CDR3 was missing, or the read contained stop codons, out-of-frame junctions, or ambiguous translated residues. V3J clonotypes were defined by identical inferred V gene, J gene, and CDR3 amino acid sequence. Percentage overlap between repertoires was calculated by dividing the number of shared unique clonotypes by the size of the smaller repertoire. RTK rarefaction, the Chao1 estimator, and Recon v2.1 estimates of unobserved clonotypes were used to assess repertoire richness. For all TCRbeta clonotypes obtained by the gDNA method from a handful of donors, generation probabilities were computed with OLGA. TCRdb obtained this table from immuneACCESS and retained in-frame rearrangements with V and J assigned. These tables miss some clones; where compared with another copy, unresolved V genes account for less than half of the shortfall, and the remainder is unexplained. V, J and clone size are those of that table, while D and trimming were read from the DNA. The sample table holds around 550,000 clones, of which roughly 95% were seen once. The ten largest clones represent over 0.1% of the sample.

Input material: naive CD8+ T cells sorted from blood. What this sample's cell subset or site label stands for: CD45RA+CCR7+. The rearrangement combines TRBV2 with TRBJ2-1; perhaps TRBD2 is the D gene, with 5 bases matching. The receptor was isolated from a woman aged 25 to 39 in good health. The CDR3 is CASSLGLYGEQFF. The sequenced DNA: TGTGCCAGCAGCCTTGGACTGTATGGCGAGCAGTTCTTC.